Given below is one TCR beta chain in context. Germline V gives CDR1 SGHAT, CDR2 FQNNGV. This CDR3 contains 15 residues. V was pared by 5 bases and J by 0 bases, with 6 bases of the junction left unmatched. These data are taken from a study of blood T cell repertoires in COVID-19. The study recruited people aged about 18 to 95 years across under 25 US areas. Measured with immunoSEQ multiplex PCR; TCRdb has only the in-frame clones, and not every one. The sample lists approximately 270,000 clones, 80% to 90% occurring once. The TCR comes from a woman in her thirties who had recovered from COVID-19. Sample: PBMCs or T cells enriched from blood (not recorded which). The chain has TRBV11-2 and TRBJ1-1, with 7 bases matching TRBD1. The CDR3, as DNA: TGTGCCAGCAGCCCACAGGGACAGATGAACACTGAAGCTTTCTTT. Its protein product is CASSPQGQMNTEAFF.